One and the same sample provided the 29 T cell receptor beta chains below, sequenced in a study of blood T cell repertoires in COVID-19 (dated by TCRdb to about 2020). Preparation of the library involved the immunoSEQ multiplex PCR assay. This is the immuneACCESS table as TCRdb keeps it, with only in-frame sequences that have V and J called. A part of the clones is gone; compared with another copy, unresolved V genes explain less than half, and the rest is unexplained. The sample profile shows around 130,000 clones; about 84% of them were found once. The top ten constitute roughly 3.9% of the sample. What was sequenced was peripheral blood. The origin of the receptors is a man in his 60s with acute or convalescent COVID-19.

The chain joins TRBV29-1 to TRBJ1-1; D unclear. V was pared by 4 bases and J by 4 bases, with 10 bases between. This CDR3 is built from 12 residues. Germline CDR1 and CDR2: SQVTM and ANQGSEA. The DNA for the CDR3 is TGCAGCGTTGTGACAACAGTCACTGAAGCTTTCTTT. Amino acids: CSVVTTVTEAFF.

The rearrangement uses TRBV5-1 and TRBJ2-7; 14 nucleotides align to TRBD2. The CDR3 loop spans 16 amino acids. Germline assignment: CDR1 SGHRS and CDR2 YFSETQ. After removal of 3 bases from V and 4 bases from J, the junction contained 6 bases not matched to a gene. The chain's CDR3 is CASSSGTSGSPYEQYF. CDR3 nucleotides: TGCGCCAGCAGCTCGGGGACTAGCGGGAGTCCGTACGAGCAGTACTTC.

The chain couples TRBV2 to TRBJ2-1; 9 positions agree with TRBD2. CDR3 length equals 15 residues. Germline V lookup: CDR1 SNHLY, CDR2 FYNNEI. V trimming: 2 bases; J trimming: 6 bases; junction bases outside the gene matches: 5. The CDR3 region has the DNA TGTGCCAGCAGTGAACAGCGGGAGGTAGGCAATGAGCAGTTCTTC. Its protein product is CASSEQREVGNEQFF. The whole variable domain, filled in from reference TRBV2 and TRBJ2-1, reads EPEVTQTPSHQVTQMGQEVILRCVPISNHLYFYWYRQILGQKVEFLVSFYNNEISEKSEIFDDQFSVERPDGSNFTLKIRSTKLEDSAMYFCASSEQREVGNEQFFGPGTRLTVL.

This chain connects TRBV9 to TRBJ2-3, with TRBD2 matching 11 bases. This CDR3 is 15 amino acids long. V gave up 4 bases and J gave up 3 bases; unmatched junction bases: 4. The germline V gene has CDR1 SGDLS and CDR2 YYNGEE. The CDR3 DNA follows: TGTGCCAGCAGCCCGGGACTAGCGGAGACAGATACGCAGTATTTT. Translation: CASSPGLAETDTQYF.

The rearrangement uses TRBV6-5 and TRBJ1-1, with a possible D match to TRBD1 (5 bases). V was clipped by 8 bases and J by 6 bases, with 16 bases between them. This CDR3 region has 13 residues. Germline lookup yields CDR1 MNHEY and CDR2 SVGAGI. DNA of the CDR3: TGTGCCAGCCGGTCAGGGCCCAGTCCTGAAGCTTTCTTT. This translates into CASRSGPSPEAFF.

The CDR3 DNA follows: TGTGCCAGCAGCCAGCTTCCGCCGGAGAAAGAGACCCAGTACTTC. This gives the protein CASSQLPPEKETQYF. The V call is TRBV3-1 (or the pseudogene TRBV3-2), the J call TRBJ2-5; the D is unclear. Between the trimmed V and J ends, which lost 3 bases and 3 bases, there was a span of 14 bases. In germline, CDR1 is LGHDT, CDR2 YNNKEL (reference sequence). The CDR3 is made up of 15 amino acids.

The rearrangement joins TRBV27 to TRBJ2-3; TRBD2 aligns across 8 bases. J gave up 7 bases and V 2 bases, and 8 bases lay outside the gene matches. Germline-derived CDR1 and CDR2 are MNHEY and SMNVEV (reference sequence). CDR3 length: 15 residues. The chain's CDR3 is CASSLKREGAHTQYF. CDR3 nucleotides: TGTGCCAGCAGTTTAAAACGGGAGGGAGCCCATACGCAGTATTTT.

The chain recombines TRBV7-8 with TRBJ2-7; TRBD2 is a possible D gene (6 bases). The V gene's germline CDR1 is SGHVS and CDR2 FQNEAQ. The CDR3 covers 14 residues. V was clipped by 2 bases and J by 0 bases, with 8 bases between them. The CDR3 reads CASSLTGSSYEQYF. In DNA form, the CDR3 reads TGTGCCAGCAGCTTAACCGGGAGCTCCTACGAGCAGTACTTC.

This chain joins TRBV7-2 and TRBJ1-1; 7 nucleotides line up with TRBD1. V was pared by 5 bases and J by 0 bases, with 9 bases of the junction left unmatched. CDR3 size: 16 residues. CDR1 SGHTA and CDR2 FQGNSA come from the germline V gene. CDR3 coding DNA: TGTGCCAGCAGCCCTAGTACAGGGGCCATGAACACTGAAGCTTTCTTT. Its translation: CASSPSTGAMNTEAFF.

V and J are TRBV7-2 and TRBJ1-1; D possibly corresponds to TRBD1 (6 bases). Germline lookup yields CDR1 SGHTA and CDR2 FQGNSA. The CDR3 covers 15 residues. V was pared by 4 bases and J by 0 bases, with 12 bases between. In nucleotides, the CDR3 is TGTGCCAGCAGCTCTCGGGGACACCTGAACACTGAAGCTTTCTTT. It codes for CASSSRGHLNTEAFF.

This clone was picked up one time. The chain recombines TRBV28 with TRBJ2-3; tentatively, D is TRBD2 (6 bases). This CDR3 has 16 residues. With 3 bases removed from V and 0 bases from J, the gap between germline ends came to 13 bases. The germline CDR1 and CDR2 sequences are MDHEN and SYDVKM. The CDR3 DNA reads as TGTGCCAGCAGTTTTGGGCTAGCGTATAGCACAGATACGCAGTATTTT. Its translation is CASSFGLAYSTDTQYF.

This chain uses TRBV20-1 with TRBJ1-2; the D is unclear. The V and J ends lost 7 bases and 3 bases respectively, with 9 bases between them. Germline V gene data show CDR1 as DFQATT and CDR2 as SNEGSKA (reference sequence). The CDR3 has 11 residues. CDR3 region: CSVDTYYGYTF. CDR3 coding DNA: TGCAGTGTTGACACCTACTATGGCTACACCTTC.

The chain recombines TRBV7-9 with TRBJ1-2; no definite D call. Per the germline V gene, CDR1 is SEHNR and CDR2 is FQNEAQ (reference sequence). The CDR3 has 14 amino acids. The V gene lost 1 base and the J gene lost 7 bases, with 13 bases spanning the gap. The CDR3 DNA is TGTGCCAGCAGCTTAGGCAGAGGGCCCGGTGGCTACACCTTC. This gives the protein CASSLGRGPGGYTF. Drawing the rest from reference TRBV7-9 and TRBJ1-2, the complete variable domain is DTGVSQNPRHKITKRGQNVTFRCDPISEHNRLYWYRQTLGQGPEFLTYFQNEAQLEKSRLLSDRFSAERPKGSFSTLEIQRTEQGDSAMYLCASSLGRGPGGYTFGSGTRLTVV.

CDR3 coding DNA: TGTGCCAGCAGCCCTCAGGGCCTGCTGAACACTGAAGCTTTCTTT. The encoded protein is CASSPQGLLNTEAFF. V gene TRBV5-6 combines with J gene TRBJ1-1, with D possibly being TRBD1 (5 bases). Per germline, CDR1 SGHDT and CDR2 YYEEEE. The CDR3 length is 15 residues. V gave up 4 bases and J gave up 0 bases, with 13 bases separating them.

There are a few counts of this clone. The CDR3 DNA follows: TGTGCCAGCAGTTATATACAGGGTGTCGAGCAGTACTTC. Its translation is CASSYIQGVEQYF. The chain uses TRBV6-2 or TRBV6-3 and TRBJ2-7; a weak D match, TRBD1 (6 bases). CDR1 is MNHEY and CDR2 is SVGEGT in the germline V gene. The V end lost 3 bases, the J end lost 6 bases, and 12 bases lay between the germline ends. There are 13 residues in the CDR3.

The rearrangement joins TRBV7-9 to TRBJ2-3; D call uncertain. This CDR3 has 17 residues. CDR1 is SEHNR and CDR2 is FQNEAQ in the germline V gene (reference sequence). The ends were cut back, 5 bases at V and 0 bases at J, with 18 bases in the middle. The chain's CDR3 is CASSLPRQVPSTDTQYF. The DNA for the CDR3 is TGTGCCAGCAGCCTGCCCCGACAAGTACCTAGCACAGATACGCAGTATTTT. Using reference TRBV7-9 and TRBJ2-3 for the parts outside the CDR3, the full variable domain is DTGVSQNPRHKITKRGQNVTFRCDPISEHNRLYWYRQTLGQGPEFLTYFQNEAQLEKSRLLSDRFSAERPKGSFSTLEIQRTEQGDSAMYLCASSLPRQVPSTDTQYFGPGTRLTVL.

The genes are TRBV7-2 and TRBJ2-7; unclear D gene. There are 14 residues in the CDR3. V was pared by 5 bases and J by 2 bases, with 13 bases between. Germline CDR1 reads SGHTA; CDR2 reads FQGNSA. The DNA for the CDR3 is TGTGCCAGCAGCGAAGAGGCCGCTACCTACGAGCAGTACTTC. It encodes CASSEEAATYEQYF.

The chain joins TRBV12-3 or TRBV12-4 to TRBJ1-2, with a possible D match to TRBD1 (6 bases). The CDR3 has 11 amino acids. V lost 10 bases, J lost 8 bases, and 14 bases lay in between. CDR3 nucleotides: TGTGCCATCTGGGGGGGCCAAGGCTACACCTTC. Amino acids: CAIWGGQGYTF.

The rearrangement links TRBV4-1 to TRBJ1-1, with TRBD1 matching over 7 bases. The ends lost 3 bases at V and 2 bases at J; junction bases unmatched: 6. Germline CDR1 and CDR2: MGHRA and YSYEKL. The CDR3 loop spans 15 amino acids. CDR3 sequence: CASSQAGQFNTEAFF. CDR3 coding DNA: TGCGCCAGCAGCCAGGCGGGACAGTTTAACACTGAAGCTTTCTTT.

The chain combines TRBV28 with TRBJ2-6; tentative D call: TRBD1 (5 bases). Between the trimmed V and J ends, which lost 1 base and 0 bases, there was a span of 10 bases. Per the germline V gene, CDR1 is MDHEN and CDR2 is SYDVKM. The CDR3 runs 17 residues. The CDR3 protein is CASSLYKGDSGANVLTF. CDR3 nucleotide sequence: TGTGCCAGCAGTTTATATAAAGGGGACTCTGGGGCCAACGTCCTGACTTTC.

The rearrangement joins TRBV28 to TRBJ2-1; D is unclear. Germline CDR1 is MDHEN and CDR2 is SYDVKM. This CDR3 region has 13 residues. V was pared by 3 bases and J by 6 bases, with 9 bases between. The chain's CDR3 is CASSFSVPNEQFF. CDR3 nucleotides: TGTGCCAGCAGTTTCAGTGTCCCCAATGAGCAGTTCTTC.

The V call is TRBV4-3, the J call TRBJ1-6; 9 bases map to TRBD1. CDR1 is LGHNA, CDR2 YSLEER, per germline. With 4 bases clipped from V and 6 bases from J, the junction kept 1 base outside the gene matches. CDR3 length: 14 residues. This CDR3 reads CASSPDRGNSPLHF. The CDR3 region has the DNA TGCGCCAGCAGCCCGGACAGGGGTAATTCACCCCTCCACTTT.

The chain uses TRBV7-2 and TRBJ2-7, with 13 bases identical to TRBD2. With V trimmed by 2 bases and J by 5 bases, 6 bases remained unmatched. This CDR3 comprises 16 residues. Germline V CDR1 and CDR2: SGHTA, FQGNSA. The CDR3 reads CASSLIWTSGRNEQYF. The DNA of the CDR3 is TGTGCCAGCAGCTTAATCTGGACTAGCGGGAGAAACGAGCAGTACTTC.

This clone was observed a single time. The rearrangement links TRBV19 to TRBJ2-3; TRBD2 aligns across 8 bases. This CDR3 is 14 amino acids long. V lost 6 bases and J lost 2; bases outside the gene matches: 4. In germline, CDR1 is LNHDA, CDR2 SQIVND (reference sequence). Here the CDR3 reads CASRPGLDTDTQYF. Here the CDR3 DNA reads TGTGCCAGTAGGCCGGGACTAGACACAGATACGCAGTATTTT.

The chain joins TRBV27 to TRBJ2-7; 10 positions match TRBD1. CDR1 is MNHEY and CDR2 is SMNVEV in the germline V gene (reference sequence). The J segment lost 5 bases and the V segment lost 5 bases, leaving 6 bases of the junction unmatched. This CDR3 comprises 14 residues. CDR3 bases: TGTGCCAGCAGTACACCGGGACAGGGGAACGAGCAGTACTTC. Its translation is CASSTPGQGNEQYF.

The V gene is TRBV6-5, the J gene TRBJ2-5; TRBD1 matches 10 bases. V trimming: 4 bases; J trimming: 5 bases; junction bases outside the gene matches: 7. The CDR3 is 15 residues long. The V gene's germline CDR1 is MNHEY and CDR2 SVGAGI. The CDR3 bases are TGTGCCAGCAGTTCCGCCGGGACAGGGGAGGAGACCCAGTACTTC. Translated: CASSSAGTGEETQYF.

The chain's CDR3 is CASSLGVGAVNTGELFF. The CDR3 DNA sequence: TGTGCCAGCAGTTTAGGTGTGGGGGCTGTGAACACCGGGGAGCTGTTTTTT. The V call is TRBV27, the J call TRBJ2-2; D may be TRBD1 (6 bases). Trimming pared 2 bases from V and 1 base from J, leaving 14 bases between. The CDR3 contains 17 residues. Germline-derived CDR1 and CDR2 are MNHEY and SMNVEV (reference sequence).

The rearrangement uses TRBV9 and TRBJ1-3; the match to TRBD1 covers 8 bases. The junction had 8 bases not matched to a gene; V was cut back by 4 bases and J by 2 bases. This CDR3 is built from 16 residues. The germline V gene encodes CDR1 SGDLS and CDR2 YYNGEE. Here the CDR3 reads CASSLSTGGTGNTIYF. The CDR3 coding sequence is TGTGCCAGCAGCCTAAGCACAGGGGGAACTGGAAACACCATATATTTT. Looking up the rest from reference TRBV9 and TRBJ1-3 gives the full variable domain: DSGVTQTPKHLITATGQRVTLRCSPRSGDLSVYWYQQSLDQGLQFLIQYYNGEERAKGNILERFSAQQFPDLHSELNLSSLELGDSALYFCASSLSTGGTGNTIYFGEGSWLTVV.

The chain links TRBV5-1 to TRBJ2-1; 12 positions match TRBD1. Germline CDR1 reads SGHRS; CDR2 reads YFSETQ. With V trimmed by 7 bases and J by 8 bases, 7 bases remained unmatched. The CDR3 spans 14 residues. The CDR3 DNA reads as TGCGCCAGCGCCTCGGGACAGGGGGCGTATGAGCAGTTCTTC. Protein sequence: CASASGQGAYEQFF.